The rows below give T cell receptor beta chains drawn from one sample of a study of blood T cell repertoires in COVID-19. Only in-frame clones appear in the TCRdb table, and some are missing; sequencing was by immunoSEQ multiplex PCR. The table records 140,000 or so clones, 65% to 90% of them present only once. Sequencing input: peripheral blood. The receptors were gathered from a man in his 60s with active or convalescent COVID-19. CDR3s include the opening cysteine and the closing phenylalanine or tryptophan. A D gene is named only where the DNA matches it firmly. Clone size, where shown, is once, few, many, or a class for clones that have expanded.

d_call cdr3_length j_call v_call clone_size cdr3_nt cdr3_aa
NA 14 TRBJ2-5 TRBV6-5 NA TGTGCCAGCAGTTACTCGTACATACAAGAGACCCAGTACTTC CASSYSYIQETQYF
NA 13 TRBJ1-4 TRBV13 NA TGTGCCAGCAGCTCGGGGGAGGATGAAAAACTGTTTTTT CASSSGEDEKLFF
TRBD2 15 TRBJ2-1 TRBV24-1 NA TGTGCCACCAGTGATTTGCTAGCGGGAGTCGATGAGCAGTTCTTC CATSDLLAGVDEQFF
NA 15 TRBJ1-1 TRBV27 NA TGTGCCAGCAGTTCGGACAGAGGACTGAACACTGAAGCTTTCTTT CASSSDRGLNTEAFF
NA 11 TRBJ2-1 TRBV6-9 NA TGTGCCAGCAGTTATGAAGAGGGTCAGTTCTTC CASSYEEGQFF
TRBD2 17 TRBJ2-6 TRBV6-2/TRBV6-3 NA TGTGCCAGCAGCAGAAGCGGGGGGTCCTCTGGGGCCAACGTCCTGACTTTC CASSRSGGSSGANVLTF
NA 14 TRBJ2-2 TRBV9 NA TGTGCCAGCAGCTCCGAGGCGAACACCGGGGAGCTGTTTTTT CASSSEANTGELFF
NA 14 TRBJ2-1 TRBV9 NA TGTGCCAGCTGCCCGGAGCTTTCCTACAATGAGCAGTTCTTC CASCPELSYNEQFF
TRBD1 16 TRBJ1-6 TRBV18 NA TGTGCCAGCTCACCATCATCAGGGGGGCATAATTCACCCCTCCACTTT CASSPSSGGHNSPLHF
NA 12 TRBJ2-5 TRBV6-2/TRBV6-3 NA TGTGCCAGCAGTTACTCGAGGGAGACCCAGTACTTC CASSYSRETQYF
NA 13 TRBJ1-4 TRBV18 NA TGTGCCAGCTCACCAGGGGTAGCGGAAAAACTGTTTTTT CASSPGVAEKLFF
NA 14 TRBJ2-3 TRBV5-1 few TGCGCCAGCAGCTCAGGGACACTGACAGATACGCAGTATTTT CASSSGTLTDTQYF
TRBD2 16 TRBJ2-3 TRBV19 once TGTGCCAGTAGTATAGCGAGGACTAGCGGGGTAGATACGCAGTATTTT CASSIARTSGVDTQYF
NA 14 TRBJ1-2 TRBV28 NA TGTGCCAGCAGCGAAATGACAGCCGCCCGGGGCTACACCTTC CASSEMTAARGYTF
NA 15 TRBJ1-6 TRBV7-2 few TGTGCCAGCAGCTTAGGGTCAGTCTCAAATTCACCCCTCCACTTT CASSLGSVSNSPLHF
TRBD1 15 TRBJ1-2 TRBV19 NA TGTGCCAGTAGTATCCGGGACAGGGCTCACTATGGCTACACCTTC CASSIRDRAHYGYTF
NA 16 TRBJ1-1 TRBV7-9 NA TGTGCCAGCAGGCCGGGCGGAGGGCCATGGGACACTGAAGCTTTCTTT CASRPGGGPWDTEAFF
NA 11 TRBJ1-2 TRBV12-3/TRBV12-4 once TGTGCCAGCAGTTCCAGGGTCTCGGTTGCCTTC CASSSRVSVAF
NA 18 TRBJ1-4 TRBV10-2 NA TGCGCCAGCAGTGAGAATTTTGGCAGGGCCGCAACTAATGAAAAACTGTTTTTT CASSENFGRAATNEKLFF
TRBD1 19 TRBJ1-4 TRBV29-1 NA TGCAGCGTCAAGGGGTCGACCTTGACAGGGGGCTTAGCTAATGAAAAACTGTTTTTT CSVKGSTLTGGLANEKLFF
NA 14 TRBJ1-4 TRBV5-1 NA TGCGCCAGCAGCTTGGCTGCAACTAATGAAAAACTGTTTTTT CASSLAATNEKLFF
TRBD2 16 TRBJ2-1 TRBV27 NA TGTGCCAGCCGGCTAGCGGGGAAGGGGGGACGGAATGAGCAGTTCTTC CASRLAGKGGRNEQFF
NA 17 TRBJ1-1 TRBV6-2/TRBV6-3 NA TGTGCCAGCAGTTCCCTATCATGGACGGGAATGAACACTGAAGCTTTCTTT CASSSLSWTGMNTEAFF
NA 13 TRBJ1-2 TRBV5-1 NA TGCGCCAGCAGCTTGAAATCCCCAGGGTACTACACCTTC CASSLKSPGYYTF
NA 13 TRBJ2-1 TRBV19 once TGTGCCAGTGGTCCGAGCTCCTACAATGAGCAGTTCTTC CASGPSSYNEQFF
NA 17 TRBJ2-7 TRBV6-7 NA TGTGCCAGTCGTGCGATTGAATTCAGGGAAGGGATGAACGAGCAGTACTTC CASRAIEFREGMNEQYF
TRBD1 13 TRBJ2-7 TRBV28 many TGTGCCAGCAGTTTAAACCGACAGGGAAAGCAGTACTTC CASSLNRQGKQYF
TRBD2 16 TRBJ2-1 TRBV7-2 NA TGTGCCAGCAGCTACGCCGGGGGTAGCGGGGGTAAAGAGCAGTTCTTC CASSYAGGSGGKEQFF
TRBD1 17 TRBJ1-3 TRBV19 NA TGTGCCAGTATAAGACCCGGACAGGGGGAAGCTGGAAACACCATATATTTT CASIRPGQGEAGNTIYF
NA 16 TRBJ2-3 TRBV28 NA TGTGCCAGCAGACGAACGGGGGGCACCCTGGGTGATACGCAGTATTTT CASRRTGGTLGDTQYF
TRBD2 14 TRBJ2-7 TRBV5-1 NA TGCGCCAGCTCCACTGGGGGGGGTCTCTACGAGCAGTACTTC CASSTGGGLYEQYF
TRBD1 15 TRBJ1-6 TRBV28 once TGTGCCAGCAAGGACAGGGTGCCCTATAATTCACCCCTCCACTTT CASKDRVPYNSPLHF
NA 14 TRBJ1-5 TRBV19 NA TGTGCCAGTAGTACGGACAGTAGCAATCAGCCCCAGCATTTT CASSTDSSNQPQHF
TRBD1 16 TRBJ2-5 TRBV11-3 NA TGTGCCAGCAGCTTAGATTGGGACAGGCTATGGGAGACCCAGTACTTC CASSLDWDRLWETQYF
TRBD1 15 TRBJ1-2 TRBV4-3 NA TGCGCCAGCAGCCAAGGGTCGGACAGGGGTTATGGCTACACCTTC CASSQGSDRGYGYTF
NA 14 TRBJ2-1 TRBV7-2 NA TGTGCCAGCAGCCTGACTCACTCCTACAATGAGCAGTTCTTC CASSLTHSYNEQFF
TRBD1 17 TRBJ1-2 TRBV15 few TGTGCCACCAGCAGAGACCCGGGACAGACTGGTAACTATGGCTACACCTTC CATSRDPGQTGNYGYTF
TRBD1 14 TRBJ1-2 TRBV6-5 NA TGTGCCAGCAGCGCGGACAGGGAGTGGAATGGCTACACCTTC CASSADREWNGYTF
TRBD2 18 TRBJ2-5 TRBV9 NA TGTGCCAGCAGCGTAGCTACGTTTGGCGGGGGTCACCAAGAGACCCAGTACTTC CASSVATFGGGHQETQYF
TRBD2 14 TRBJ2-4 TRBV30 NA TGTGCCTGGAGACTAGCGGGGGCCAAAAACATTCAGTACTTC CAWRLAGAKNIQYF